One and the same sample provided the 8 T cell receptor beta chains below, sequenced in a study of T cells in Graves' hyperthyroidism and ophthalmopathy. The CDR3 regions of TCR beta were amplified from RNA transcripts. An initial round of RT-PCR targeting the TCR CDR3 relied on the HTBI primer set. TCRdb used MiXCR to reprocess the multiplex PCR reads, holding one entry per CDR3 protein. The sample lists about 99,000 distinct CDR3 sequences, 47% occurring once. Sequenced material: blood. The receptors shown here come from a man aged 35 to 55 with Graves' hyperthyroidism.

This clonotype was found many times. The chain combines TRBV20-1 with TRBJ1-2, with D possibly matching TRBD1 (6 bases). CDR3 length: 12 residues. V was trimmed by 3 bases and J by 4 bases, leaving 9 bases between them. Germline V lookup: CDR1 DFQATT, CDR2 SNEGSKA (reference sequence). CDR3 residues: CSARVGAYGYTF. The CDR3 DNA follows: TGCAGTGCTAGGGTGGGGGCCTATGGCTACACCTTC.

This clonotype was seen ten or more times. This CDR3 reads CASSSGGRAEAFF. The CDR3 region has the DNA TGTGCCAGCAGTTCGGGGGGGCGGGCTGAAGCTTTCTTT. The chain uses TRBV12-3 or TRBV12-4 and TRBJ1-1, with D maybe TRBD1 (6 bases). The V end lost 4 bases, the J end lost 6 bases, and 12 bases lay between the germline ends. This CDR3 is 13 amino acids long.

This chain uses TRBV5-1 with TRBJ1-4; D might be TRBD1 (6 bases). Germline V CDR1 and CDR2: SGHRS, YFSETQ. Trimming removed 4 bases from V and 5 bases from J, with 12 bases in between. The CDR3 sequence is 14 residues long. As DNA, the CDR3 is TGCGCCAGCAGCGTGGGGGCCCCGAATGAAAAACTGTTTTTT. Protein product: CASSVGAPNEKLFF.

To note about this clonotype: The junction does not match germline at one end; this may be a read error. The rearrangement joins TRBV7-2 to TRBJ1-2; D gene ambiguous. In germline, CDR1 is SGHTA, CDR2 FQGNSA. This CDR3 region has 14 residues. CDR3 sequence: CASSHGRGVRGYAF. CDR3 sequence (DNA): TGTGCCAGCAGCCATGGTCGGGGAGTCCGTGGCTACGCCTTC.

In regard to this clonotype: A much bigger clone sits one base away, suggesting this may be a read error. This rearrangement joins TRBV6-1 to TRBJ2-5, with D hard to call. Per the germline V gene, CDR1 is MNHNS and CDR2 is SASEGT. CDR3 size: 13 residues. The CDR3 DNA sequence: TGTGCCCGCAGCAAACCGCTGGGTGTGACCCAGTACTTC. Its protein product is CARSKPLGVTQYF.

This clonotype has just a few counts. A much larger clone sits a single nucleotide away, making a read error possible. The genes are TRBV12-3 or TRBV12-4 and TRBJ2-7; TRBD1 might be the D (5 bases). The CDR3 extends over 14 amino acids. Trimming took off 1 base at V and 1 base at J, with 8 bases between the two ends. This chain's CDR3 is CASSLGRQSYEQYF. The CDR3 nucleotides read TGTGCCAGCAGTTTAGGCAGACAGTCCTACGAGCAGTACTTC.

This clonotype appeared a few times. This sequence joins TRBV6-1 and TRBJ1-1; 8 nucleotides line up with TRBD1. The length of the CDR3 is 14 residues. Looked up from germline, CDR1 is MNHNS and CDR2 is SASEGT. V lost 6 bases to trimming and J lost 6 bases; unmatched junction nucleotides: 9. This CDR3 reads CASSNGQGTAEAFF. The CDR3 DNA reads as TGTGCCAGCAGCAACGGACAGGGTACCGCTGAAGCTTTCTTT.

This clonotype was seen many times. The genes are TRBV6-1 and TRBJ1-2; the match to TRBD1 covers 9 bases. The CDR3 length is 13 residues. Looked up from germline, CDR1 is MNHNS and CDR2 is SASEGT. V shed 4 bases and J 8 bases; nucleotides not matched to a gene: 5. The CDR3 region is CASSARTGEGYTF. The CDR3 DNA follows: TGTGCCAGCAGTGCGAGGACAGGGGAGGGCTACACCTTC.